The next 5 T cell receptor beta chains were all read from a single sample in a study of cytomegalovirus exposure and HLA in healthy donors. PCR involved 60 Vbeta and 13 Jbeta primers. The repertoire was sequenced with immunoSEQ multiplex PCR; TCRdb's copy has only in-frame clones and lacks some. The sample yields around 300,000 clones, roughly 90% seen once. Material: PBMCs. These receptors were collected from a woman aged 18 to 35 in good health and CMV-seronegative.

The chain recombines TRBV18 with TRBJ1-1; 7 bases line up with TRBD1. CDR3 length: 14 residues. With V trimmed by 4 bases and J by 1 base, 3 bases remained unmatched. Germline lookup yields CDR1 KGHSH and CDR2 LQKENI. This CDR3 reads CASSRDRANTEAFF. CDR3 coding DNA: TGTGCCAGCTCACGGGACAGAGCGAACACTGAAGCTTTCTTT.

The chain carries TRBV7-6 and TRBJ1-3; D is possibly TRBD1 (6 bases). From germline, CDR1 is SGHVS and CDR2 FNYEAQ. V was cut by 3 bases and J by 4 bases, with 22 bases left in between. This CDR3 is built from 18 residues. The CDR3 spells CASSFSRPRGQIGNTIYF. In DNA form, the CDR3 reads TGTGCCAGCAGCTTCTCCCGTCCTCGAGGACAGATAGGAAACACCATATATTTT.

The chain combines TRBV2 with TRBJ1-1, with TRBD1 matching 11 bases. The CDR3 totals 15 residues. J lost 7 bases, V lost 2 bases, and 6 bases had no gene match. Germline CDR1 and CDR2: SNHLY and FYNNEI. The DNA for the CDR3 is TGTGCCAGCAGTGAAAGCTCGGGGACAGGGGGTGAAGCTTTCTTT. This encodes CASSESSGTGGEAFF.

This clone was seen just once. The rearrangement links TRBV5-1 to TRBJ1-1, with TRBD1 matching over 7 bases. The germline V gene encodes CDR1 SGHRS and CDR2 YFSETQ. CDR3 length equals 14 residues. V dropped 2 bases and J dropped 5; count of bases not matched to a gene: 6. As DNA, the CDR3 is TGCGCCAGCAGCTTAACAGGGGTTGGGACTGAAGCTTTCTTT. Encoded protein: CASSLTGVGTEAFF. The entire variable domain, with the rest obtained from reference TRBV5-1 and TRBJ1-1, is as follows: KAGVTQTPRYLIKTRGQQVTLSCSPISGHRSVSWYQQTPGQGLQFLFEYFSETQRNKGNFPGRFSGRQFSNSRSEMNVSTLELGDSALYLCASSLTGVGTEAFFGQGTRLTVV.

This chain links TRBV5-6 with TRBJ2-7; no clear D gene. CDR1 is SGHDT and CDR2 is YYEEEE in the germline V gene. CDR3 size: 13 residues. Trimming cost V 2 bases and J 3 bases, with 9 bases left between them. The CDR3 reads CASSFRRDYEQYF. CDR3 DNA: TGTGCCAGCAGCTTCCGTCGAGACTACGAGCAGTACTTC.